These 7 T cell receptor beta chains share one sample of origin, sequenced in a study of tumor and adjacent non-tumor tissue in lung cancer. The library came from three nested PCR rounds adapted from ARM-PCR protocols. In TCRdb, the multiplex PCR reads were re-called with MiXCR into one record per CDR3 protein. Among 77,000 or so distinct CDR3 sequences, over 65% were seen once, and the ten largest hold around 43%. RNA was extracted from bulk tissue without any cell sorting. The normal lung tissue was taken more than 3 cm from the tumor edge. The sequenced material came from distant non-tumor lung tissue. The receptors were sampled from a man between 65 and 85 years old with non-small cell lung cancer.

The count of this clonotype is one. The gene calls are TRBV5-1 and TRBJ1-4; D unclear. V was clipped by 4 bases and J by 0 bases, with 16 bases between them. Germline values: CDR1 SGHRS, CDR2 YFSETQ. The CDR3 is made up of 17 amino acids. Written as DNA, the CDR3 is TGCGCCAGCAGCCCCTACGGTGTGACAACAACTAATGAAAAACTGTTTTTT. It codes for CASSPYGVTTTNEKLFF.

Comment on this clonotype: A clone one base away is much larger, so this may be a read error. The V call is TRBV5-6, the J call TRBJ2-3; TRBD1 might be the D (6 bases). The CDR3 covers 13 residues. Looked up from germline, CDR1 is SGHDT and CDR2 is YYEEEE. Trimming shortened V by 4 bases and J by 6 bases, and 12 bases separated the two germline ends. Here the CDR3 reads CASSPDSIDTQYF. For the CDR3, the DNA is TGTGCCAGCAGCCCGGACAGTATTGATACGCAGTATTTT.

As concerns this clonotype: A junction boundary mismatches the germline segment, possibly from a read error. V gene TRBV6-2 or TRBV6-3 combines with J gene TRBJ1-5; D might be TRBD1 (5 bases). The CDR3 extends over 15 amino acids. The germline V gene encodes CDR1 MNHEY and CDR2 SVGEGT. CDR3 sequence (DNA): TGTACCAGCATTCAGAACCTGGGGGGCAATCAGCCCCAGCATTTT. Translation: CTSIQNLGGNQPQHF.

This clonotype was seen a few times. The junction does not match germline at one end; this may be a read error. The rearrangement links TRBV20-1 to TRBJ1-5; 9 positions match TRBD1. The CDR3 extends over 15 amino acids. Germline V gives CDR1 DFQATT, CDR2 SNEGSKA (reference sequence). The CDR3 reads CSAGGQGFSQKPQHF. As DNA, the CDR3 is TGCAGTGCTGGAGGACAGGGGTTCTCGCAGAAGCCACAGCATTTT.

Of note for this clonotype: The junction and the germline gene differ at one end; a read error may be behind it. This chain uses TRBV6-1 with TRBJ1-6, with D perhaps TRBD1 (6 bases). The CDR3 contains 15 residues. Germline V CDR1 and CDR2: MNHNS, SASEGT. The CDR3 sequence is CTSDPQGKGGSPLHF. CDR3 nucleotide sequence: TGTACCAGCGATCCACAGGGAAAAGGAGGTTCACCCCTCCACTTT.

This clonotype was seen at least ten times. V is TRBV25-1 and J is TRBJ1-6; TRBD1 matches 8 bases. This CDR3 contains 13 residues. The germline CDR1 and CDR2 sequences are MGHDK and SYGVNS. V shed 5 bases and J 13 bases; nucleotides not matched to a gene: 7. The chain's CDR3 is CASSLTGDGPLHF. CDR3 nucleotides: TGTGCCAGCAGTCTGACAGGGGACGGGCCCCTCCACTTT.

This clonotype was counted at least ten times. In DNA, the CDR3 is TGTGCCAGCAGACCTCCGGGACAGATGAACACTGAAGCTTTCTTT. It encodes CASRPPGQMNTEAFF. This chain connects TRBV4-2 to TRBJ1-1, with 7 bases aligning to TRBD1. The J segment lost 0 bases and the V segment lost 6 bases, leaving 7 bases of the junction unmatched. Germline CDR1 reads LGHNA; CDR2 reads YNFKEQ. CDR3 size: 15 residues.